One sample yielded the 20 T cell receptor beta chains listed below, sequenced in a study of naive and memory T cell subsets. Treatment: skin biopsy from PPD injection site in Mantoux-positive individual. An oligonucleotide containing a UMI was ligated to the 3' end of TCR cDNA. Ligated cDNA underwent four rounds of PCR with nested alpha and beta constant region primers and SP2. TCRdb redid the calling of the UMI-ligation and nested PCR reads with MiXCR, one entry per CDR3 protein. The table records tens of thousands of distinct CDR3 sequences, 9.5% to 12% of them present only once. The material sequenced was skin, taken from a tuberculin skin test site. These receptor sequences come from an adult in good health.

The rearrangement uses TRBV6-5 and TRBJ1-2, with D tentatively TRBD1 (6 bases). In germline, CDR1 is MNHEY, CDR2 SVGAGI. V was shortened by 6 bases and J by 12 bases, with 20 bases between the two germline ends. CDR3 length equals 13 residues. DNA of the CDR3: TGTGCCAGCAGAGAGGTGGGCGGCGGGGGCGACACCTTC. Protein sequence: CASREVGGGGDTF.

This clonotype is medium-sized in the sample. The chain uses TRBV28 and TRBJ2-6, with 11 bases aligning to TRBD1. V trimming: 5 bases; J trimming: 0 bases; junction bases outside the gene matches: 9. Per germline, CDR1 MDHEN and CDR2 SYDVKM. This CDR3 is 19 amino acids long. The chain's CDR3 is CASSRTGGYTFSGANVLTF. CDR3 nucleotides: TGTGCCAGCAGTCGGACAGGGGGCTATACCTTCTCTGGGGCCAACGTCCTGACTTTC.

The chain links TRBV29-1 to TRBJ2-1; no clear D. V was cut by 8 bases and J by 6 bases, with 14 bases left in between. This CDR3 spans 12 amino acids. Germline V gene sequence: CDR1 SQVTM, CDR2 ANQGSEA. The CDR3: CSLHWAGNEQFF. CDR3 nucleotides: TGCAGCCTCCATTGGGCAGGCAATGAGCAGTTCTTC.

This clonotype was detected only a few times. This chain joins TRBV28 and TRBJ1-3, with D possibly being TRBD1 (5 bases). This CDR3 region has 18 residues. Germline lookup yields CDR1 MDHEN and CDR2 SYDVKM. Trimming cost V 0 bases and J 0 bases, with 15 bases left between them. CDR3 coding DNA: TGTGCCAGCAGTTTATGGACAGTCCCATTTATCTCTGGAAACACCATATATTTT. Translating gives CASSLWTVPFISGNTIYF.

The chain joins TRBV11-1 to TRBJ2-7; tentatively, D is TRBD1 or TRBD2 (5 bases each). V gave up 4 bases and J gave up 0 bases, with 16 bases separating them. Germline CDR1 SGHAT, CDR2 FQDESV (reference sequence). The CDR3 contains 16 residues. DNA for the CDR3: TGTGCCAGCAGCTACACCGGGACGGGGAACTCCTACGAGCAGTACTTC. This codes for CASSYTGTGNSYEQYF.

This clonotype came up many times. This chain joins TRBV28 and TRBJ2-7, with TRBD1 matching 8 bases. Per the germline V gene, CDR1 is MDHEN and CDR2 is SYDVKM. Unmatched junction bases numbered 13, after V lost 4 bases and J lost 2 bases. The CDR3 covers 17 residues. The chain's CDR3 is CASSYRGVSVRAYEQYF. The CDR3 DNA reads as TGTGCCAGCAGTTACAGGGGGGTGAGCGTCAGGGCCTACGAGCAGTACTTC.

The CDR3 DNA sequence: TGCGCCAGCAGCTTGGCCCGAGGGACAGGCGCCTACGAGCAGTACTTC. This codes for CASSLARGTGAYEQYF. J is TRBJ2-7 and V is TRBV5-1; 8 bases are a match to TRBD1. The germline CDR1 and CDR2 sequences are SGHRS and YFSETQ. Trimming removed 0 bases from V and 2 bases from J; junction bases left unmatched: 7. The CDR3 is made up of 16 amino acids.

The chain uses TRBV11-2 and TRBJ2-5, with no clear D. The CDR3 spans 15 residues. V lost 2 bases, J lost 1 base, and 11 bases lay in between. CDR1 and CDR2 (germline): SGHAT, FQNNGV. This CDR3 reads CASSLWGQCQETQYF. For the CDR3, the DNA is TGTGCCAGCAGCTTATGGGGTCAGTGCCAAGAGACCCAGTACTTC.

This chain uses TRBV29-1 with TRBJ2-5, with D unresolved. Germline CDR1 reads SQVTM; CDR2 reads ANQGSEA. The CDR3 has 14 amino acids. The ends were cut back, 3 bases at V and 4 bases at J, with 15 bases in the middle. The CDR3 DNA is TGCAGCGTTGATGAGAGGTCCCCCGCAGAGACCCAGTACTTC. Its translation: CSVDERSPAETQYF.

This clonotype was seen at least ten times. This chain joins TRBV20-1 and TRBJ2-7, with a possible D match to TRBD2 (5 bases). Germline values: CDR1 DFQATT, CDR2 SNEGSKA (reference sequence). The CDR3 sequence is 12 residues long. Deletions cut 3 bases from V and 0 bases from J, with 6 bases between. CDR3 nucleotides: TGCAGTGCTAGGAGGGACTCCTACGAGCAGTACTTC. Residues: CSARRDSYEQYF.

This clonotype was seen many times. The rearrangement joins TRBV27 to TRBJ2-7; 8 bases match TRBD2. V lost 3 bases and J lost 8; bases outside the gene matches: 3. Germline-derived CDR1 and CDR2 are MNHEY and SMNVEV (reference sequence). CDR3 length equals 12 residues. This CDR3 is CASSFSGIKQYF. The CDR3 DNA reads as TGTGCCAGCAGTTTTAGCGGGATCAAGCAGTACTTC.

The V call is TRBV19, the J call TRBJ2-2; maybe TRBD1 (6 bases). The CDR3 runs 15 residues. The ends were cut back, 5 bases at V and 6 bases at J, with 16 bases in the middle. Germline CDR1 reads LNHDA; CDR2 reads SQIVND (reference sequence). The CDR3 DNA reads as TGTGCCAGTAGTTCGAGGGGGTACGAGGCCGGGGAGCTGTTTTTT. Amino acids: CASSSRGYEAGELFF.

This clonotype was seen more than once but under ten times. The rearrangement joins TRBV11-3 to TRBJ2-7; D is possibly TRBD1 (5 bases). The CDR3 extends over 12 amino acids. The germline V gene encodes CDR1 SGHNT and CDR2 YENEEA. V gave up 6 bases and J gave up 2 bases, with 8 bases separating them. CDR3 sequence reads: CASRRGPYEQYF. CDR3 sequence (DNA): TGTGCCAGCAGAAGGGGTCCCTACGAGCAGTACTTC.

There are a few counts of this clonotype. As DNA, the CDR3 is TGTGCCAGCAGCTTAGCCTCGACGGGAAATCAGCCCCAGCATTTT. Translation: CASSLASTGNQPQHF. This chain joins TRBV7-2 and TRBJ1-5; no clear D gene. The CDR3 is 15 residues long. V lost 0 bases to trimming and J lost 4 bases, with 10 bases between them. Germline CDR1 SGHTA, CDR2 FQGNSA.

This clonotype was counted only a few times. Its ends do not fully match the called genes, so a read error is possible. The chain combines TRBV10-3 with TRBJ2-2; D possibly corresponds to TRBD1 (6 bases). The CDR3 totals 14 residues. CDR1 ENHRY and CDR2 SYGVKD come from the germline V gene. The CDR3 nucleotides read TGTGCCATCACTGAGGACAGGAACACCGGGGAGCTGTTTTTT. This codes for CAITEDRNTGELFF.

This clonotype has just a few counts. This chain connects TRBV30 to TRBJ2-1; 7 bases align to TRBD2. This CDR3 is built from 15 residues. After removal of 4 bases from V and 8 bases from J, the junction contained 14 bases not matched to a gene. The germline V gene has CDR1 GTSNPN and CDR2 SVGIG (reference sequence). CDR3 in amino acids: CAWIGAAGVGHEQFF. DNA for the CDR3: TGTGCCTGGATAGGAGCGGCGGGAGTTGGACATGAGCAGTTCTTC.

Concerning this clonotype itself: Being one base from a much bigger clone, this may be a read error. V usage is TRBV27 and J usage is TRBJ2-7; D may be TRBD2 (5 bases). The CDR3 extends over 14 amino acids. Germline CDR1 reads MNHEY; CDR2 reads SMNVEV (reference sequence). The CDR3 DNA follows: TGTGTCAGCAGTCGGTTGCCGGGGATTTACGAGCAGTACTTC. It is translated as CVSSRLPGIYEQYF.

This clonotype was observed a handful of times. The V call is TRBV10-3, the J call TRBJ1-1, with D unclear. V shed 8 bases and J shed 4 bases, with 14 bases lying between them. This CDR3 spans 13 amino acids. The germline V gene encodes CDR1 ENHRY and CDR2 SYGVKD. The CDR3 is CAIGRPGSTEAFF. The CDR3 DNA reads as TGTGCCATCGGTCGCCCCGGCAGCACTGAAGCTTTCTTT.

This clonotype showed up many times. The chain couples TRBV29-1 to TRBJ2-3; 10 bases are shared with TRBD1. This CDR3 is built from 15 residues. CDR1 is SQVTM, CDR2 ANQGSEA, per germline. J gave up 0 bases and V 7 bases, and 7 bases lay outside the gene matches. This chain's CDR3 is CSADRGPSSTDTQYF. The CDR3 bases are TGCAGCGCTGACAGGGGGCCCTCTAGCACAGATACGCAGTATTTT.

This clonotype was observed at least ten times. The rearrangement uses TRBV21-1 and TRBJ2-2; TRBD1 is the table's D call and was not checked against the DNA. TRBV21-1 is flagged as a pseudogene. The CDR3 extends over 17 amino acids. CDR3 in DNA: TGTGCCAGCAGCAAACGGGGGGCGTGCGCAGACACCGGGGAGCTGTTTTTT. Translated: CASSKRGACADTGELFF.